The 28 T cell receptor beta chains below were found in one sample sequenced in a study of OX40 agonist ivuxolimab in advanced cancers. Profiled with immunoSEQ multiplex PCR; TCRdb holds only in-frame clones, not every one. Of approximately 46,000 clones listed, roughly three quarters are singletons. The sample was CD4+ or CD8+ T cells sorted from blood, taken in a trial of the OX40 agonist ivuxolimab. All receptors derive from an adult with an advanced solid tumor such as melanoma, head and neck, liver or kidney cancer.

The chain employs TRBV7-2 and TRBJ2-1, with TRBD2 matching 10 bases. V lost 4 bases, J lost 12 bases, and 15 bases stayed unmatched. The CDR3 is 16 amino acids. Germline-derived CDR1 and CDR2 are SGHTA and FQGNSA. CDR3 nucleotides: TGTGCCAGCAGCTCCCAGCCGGCTAGCGGGAGTAATAGGCAGTTCTTC. Encoded protein: CASSSQPASGSNRQFF.

The genes are TRBV5-6 and TRBJ2-3; TRBD2 matches at 9 bases. J lost 0 bases, V lost 4 bases, and 3 bases had no gene match. Germline V gene sequence: CDR1 SGHDT, CDR2 YYEEEE. The CDR3 contains 15 residues. Here the CDR3 reads CASSRTSGSTDTQYF. CDR3 bases: TGTGCCAGCAGCCGAACTAGCGGGAGCACAGATACGCAGTATTTT.

This rearrangement joins TRBV11-1 to TRBJ1-2, with a possible D match to TRBD1 (6 bases). V lost 6 bases and J 7 bases, leaving 15 bases between the germline ends. Looked up from germline, CDR1 is SGHAT and CDR2 is FQDESV (reference sequence). This CDR3 is 13 amino acids long. The CDR3 loop is CASRGRGSIGYTF. The CDR3 DNA is TGTGCCAGCAGGGGCAGGGGATCGATTGGCTACACCTTC.

This clone has only a few counts. V is TRBV15 and J is TRBJ2-1; 11 nucleotides agree with TRBD1. This CDR3 is 16 amino acids long. V trimming: 0 bases; J trimming: 7 bases; junction bases outside the gene matches: 5. Germline values: CDR1 LNHNV, CDR2 YYDKDF (reference sequence). CDR3 sequence reads: CATSRDGQGAANEQFF. CDR3 sequence (DNA): TGTGCCACCAGCAGAGATGGACAGGGGGCGGCGAATGAGCAGTTCTTC.

This clone was found a few times. CDR3 amino acids: CASRRPYTTEAFF. CDR3 coding DNA: TGTGCCAGCAGAAGACCCTACACCACTGAAGCTTTCTTT. V and J are TRBV28 and TRBJ1-1; D unresolved. Germline loops: CDR1 MDHEN, CDR2 SYDVKM. The V gene lost 6 bases and the J gene lost 4 bases, with 12 bases spanning the gap. There are 13 residues in the CDR3.

The gene calls are TRBV9 and TRBJ2-5, with 9 positions matching TRBD2. V trimming: 0 bases; J trimming: 4 bases; junction bases outside the gene matches: 7. CDR1 and CDR2 (germline): SGDLS, YYNGEE. This CDR3 has 16 amino acids. CDR3 nucleotide sequence: TGTGCCAGCAGCGTAGACGTCGGGACTAGCCGAGAGACCCAGTACTTC. Translated, it gives CASSVDVGTSRETQYF.

This clone was counted once. This chain links TRBV18 with TRBJ2-5; D is unresolved. Trimming shortened V by 2 bases and J by 4 bases, and 5 bases separated the two germline ends. CDR1 and CDR2 from the germline V gene are KGHSH and LQKENI. CDR3 length equals 12 residues. In DNA form, the CDR3 reads TGTGCCAGCTCACCAATGGGAGAGACCCAGTACTTC. The encoded protein is CASSPMGETQYF.

The rearrangement joins TRBV4-1 to TRBJ1-6, with a possible D match to TRBD1 (5 bases). The CDR3 runs to 17 residues. V shed 1 base and J shed 9 bases, with 19 bases lying between them. Per the germline V gene, CDR1 is MGHRA and CDR2 is YSYEKL. In DNA form, the CDR3 reads TGCGCCAGCAGCCAAGCTGCAGGGTTAGGGAGTTCTTCACCCCTCCACTTT. Protein product: CASSQAAGLGSSSPLHF.

This clone was observed a few times. The genes are TRBV5-1 and TRBJ2-3; 7 bases match TRBD1. Germline V gene lookup returns CDR1 SGHRS and CDR2 YFSETQ. The CDR3 spans 15 residues. Trimming took 3 bases from V and 4 from J; bases not matched to a gene: 8. The DNA of the CDR3 is TGCGCCAGCAGCTCCATGACAGGGAACGCAGATACGCAGTATTTT. As protein: CASSSMTGNADTQYF. The full variable domain, rest sourced from reference TRBV5-1 and TRBJ2-3, is KAGVTQTPRYLIKTRGQQVTLSCSPISGHRSVSWYQQTPGQGLQFLFEYFSETQRNKGNFPGRFSGRQFSNSRSEMNVSTLELGDSALYLCASSSMTGNADTQYFGPGTRLTVL.

The chain recombines TRBV6-6 with TRBJ1-4; no firm D call. Deletions cut 2 bases from V and 8 bases from J, with 15 bases between. The CDR3 has 15 amino acids. The germline CDR1 and CDR2 sequences are MNHNY and SVGAGI (reference sequence). This chain's CDR3 is CASSYRVSGSEKLFF. For the CDR3, the DNA is TGTGCCAGCAGTTACCGCGTGTCAGGATCCGAAAAACTGTTTTTT.

The chain joins TRBV25-1 to TRBJ1-4; D is ambiguous. This CDR3 is 13 amino acids long. Per the germline V gene, CDR1 is MGHDK and CDR2 is SYGVNS. Trimming shortened V by 4 bases and J by 8 bases, and 11 bases separated the two germline ends. CDR3 DNA: TGTGCCAGCAGTGGGTCGACCGGGGAAAAACTGTTTTTT. Its protein is CASSGSTGEKLFF. The entire variable domain, with the rest obtained from reference TRBV25-1 and TRBJ1-4, is as follows: EADIYQTPRYLVIGTGKKITLECSQTMGHDKMYWYQQDPGMELHLIHYSYGVNSTEKGDLSSESTVSRIRTEHFPLTLESARPSHTSQYLCASSGSTGEKLFFGSGTQLSVL.

The chain uses TRBV5-1 and TRBJ1-1; 8 bases are a match to TRBD1. The germline V gene has CDR1 SGHRS and CDR2 YFSETQ. J gave up 5 bases and V 5 bases, and 11 bases lay outside the gene matches. The length of the CDR3 is 15 residues. CDR3 nucleotides: TGCGCCAGCAGTCCCAGACCCGACAGGGGTACTGAAGCTTTCTTT. It translates to CASSPRPDRGTEAFF.

The chain employs TRBV5-1 and TRBJ1-3, with 9 bases fitting TRBD1. CDR3 length: 16 residues. The V and J ends lost 7 bases and 4 bases, in that order; junction bases with no gene match: 12. Looked up from germline, CDR1 is SGHRS and CDR2 is YFSETQ. CDR3 nucleotide sequence: TGCGCCAGCTCCCTTACAGGGGGCTTAATCGGAAACACCATATATTTT. Translated: CASSLTGGLIGNTIYF.

The CDR3 DNA follows: TGTGCCGCGTCACCGACCGGGACAGGGGGCTACGAGCAGTACTTC. This gives the protein CAASPTGTGGYEQYF. This chain joins TRBV10-3 and TRBJ2-7; TRBD1 matches at 11 bases. Per the germline V gene, CDR1 is ENHRY and CDR2 is SYGVKD. CDR3 length: 15 residues. The junction had 12 bases not matched to a gene; V was cut back by 11 bases and J by 3 bases.

The chain is built from TRBV2 and TRBJ1-6; the D is unclear. This CDR3 contains 14 residues. Germline V gene sequence: CDR1 SNHLY, CDR2 FYNNEI. Trimming left V 6 bases short and J 9 bases short, with 15 bases between. The CDR3, as DNA: TGTGCCAGCAGACCGAAAAGGGAGGGTTCACCCCTCCACTTT. Its translation: CASRPKREGSPLHF.

The rearrangement links TRBV15 to TRBJ1-5, with D hard to call. The germline gives CDR1 LNHNV, CDR2 YYDKDF (reference sequence). The CDR3 contains 16 residues. V shed 0 bases and J shed 2 bases, with 11 bases lying between them. CDR3: CATSRDTSRGNQPQHF. CDR3 nucleotides: TGTGCCACCAGCAGAGATACGAGTCGGGGCAATCAGCCCCAGCATTTT.

The rearrangement uses TRBV5-1 and TRBJ2-7, with D perhaps TRBD1 (7 bases). Germline V CDR1 and CDR2: SGHRS, YFSETQ. CDR3 length: 13 amino acids. The V end was cut by 4 bases, the J end by 2 bases, with 10 bases between. This CDR3 is CASSAGQTYEQYF. The DNA for the CDR3 is TGCGCCAGCAGCGCGGGACAGACCTACGAGCAGTACTTC.

The rearrangement joins TRBV7-2 to TRBJ2-1, with unresolved D. The CDR3 runs to 15 residues. Deletions cut 0 bases from V and 2 bases from J, with 8 bases between. The germline V gene encodes CDR1 SGHTA and CDR2 FQGNSA. CDR3 loop: CASSLASHPYNEQFF. The CDR3 DNA is TGTGCCAGCAGCTTAGCGAGCCACCCCTACAATGAGCAGTTCTTC.

The chain carries TRBV7-3 and TRBJ2-3; possibly TRBD2 for D (7 bases). V lost 5 bases, J lost 6 bases, and 18 bases lay in between. The CDR3 is made up of 15 amino acids. Germline V gene lookup returns CDR1 SGHTA and CDR2 FQGTGA. The CDR3 DNA sequence: TGTGCCAGCAGCCGGAGGGGGAGGGGCGGGGATACGCAGTATTTT. Its translation is CASSRRGRGGDTQYF.

The chain links TRBV10-3 to TRBJ2-3; TRBD1 matches at 8 bases. The junction had 3 bases not matched to a gene; V was cut back by 6 bases and J by 1 base. In germline, CDR1 is ENHRY, CDR2 SYGVKD. The CDR3 runs 14 residues. The DNA for the CDR3 is TGTGCCATCAGGGACAGGGTGGGCACAGATACGCAGTATTTT. It codes for CAIRDRVGTDTQYF.

CDR3 sequence: CASSEGQSNEKLFF. CDR3 DNA: TGTGCCAGCAGTGAAGGACAGAGTAATGAAAAACTGTTTTTT. V usage is TRBV2 and J usage is TRBJ1-4, with D perhaps matching TRBD1 (5 bases). CDR1 and CDR2 from the germline V gene are SNHLY and FYNNEI. CDR3 length equals 14 residues. Trimming took off 1 base at V and 4 bases at J, with 7 bases between the two ends.

The chain links TRBV7-9 to TRBJ2-2, with TRBD2 matching 8 bases. The length of the CDR3 is 15 residues. J gave up 7 bases and V 4 bases, and 8 bases lay outside the gene matches. Per the germline V gene, CDR1 is SEHNR and CDR2 is FQNEAQ (reference sequence). The CDR3 loop is CASSSGLVMGGELFF. The CDR3 DNA reads as TGTGCCAGCAGCTCGGGACTAGTAATGGGCGGGGAGCTGTTTTTT.

The V call is TRBV29-1, the J call TRBJ2-5; no clear D gene. V lost 5 bases and J lost 5, with 12 bases in between. The CDR3 runs 12 residues. The germline gives CDR1 SQVTM, CDR2 ANQGSEA. CDR3 sequence: CSVRGGHETQYF. CDR3 DNA sequence: TGCAGCGTTCGAGGCGGCCACGAGACCCAGTACTTC.

The chain recombines TRBV10-1 with TRBJ2-3; 9 bases map to TRBD1. The germline V gene encodes CDR1 WNHNN and CDR2 SYGVQD (reference sequence). V trimming: 5 bases; J trimming: 0 bases; junction bases outside the gene matches: 3. This CDR3 contains 15 residues. CDR3 protein: CASSPGTGSTDTQYF. As DNA, the CDR3 is TGCGCCAGCAGTCCTGGGACAGGGAGCACAGATACGCAGTATTTT.

This clone was recorded a few times. The V call is TRBV28, the J call TRBJ1-1, with D uncertain. V was clipped by 4 bases and J by 3 bases, with 18 bases between them. The CDR3 extends over 16 amino acids. Germline V gene data show CDR1 as MDHEN and CDR2 as SYDVKM. The CDR3 spells CASSSTFLLGDTEAFF. For the CDR3, the DNA is TGTGCCAGCAGTTCGACCTTCTTACTCGGGGACACTGAAGCTTTCTTT.

This chain connects TRBV7-3 to TRBJ2-1; D may correspond to TRBD1 or TRBD2 (6 bases each). Trimming removed 4 bases from V and 9 bases from J, with 19 bases in between. Germline CDR1 SGHTA, CDR2 FQGTGA. The CDR3 loop spans 15 amino acids. CDR3 nucleotides: TGTGCCAGCAGCTCCGTGAGATCTGAGGGGGGTGAGCAGTTCTTC. Protein product: CASSSVRSEGGEQFF.

This rearrangement joins TRBV9 to TRBJ1-3; D gene unclear. Trimming shortened V by 3 bases and J by 0 bases, and 10 bases separated the two germline ends. This CDR3 is built from 15 residues. Germline CDR1 reads SGDLS; CDR2 reads YYNGEE. This chain's CDR3 is CASSATTLSGNTIYF. The DNA of the CDR3 is TGTGCCAGCAGCGCTACAACCCTCTCTGGAAACACCATATATTTT.

V and J are TRBV28 and TRBJ2-3, with D perhaps assigned TRBD1 or TRBD2 (7 bases each). V was pared by 7 bases and J by 2 bases, with 16 bases between. Per the germline V gene, CDR1 is MDHEN and CDR2 is SYDVKM. The length of the CDR3 is 15 residues. CDR3 DNA sequence: TGTGCCAGCACCGGCGGGGGACAGAACACAGATACGCAGTATTTT. It codes for CASTGGGQNTDTQYF.